The 23 T cell receptor beta chains presented below share a single source sample, sequenced in a study of blood T cells in healthy people across ages. With a J-beta primer mix and a sample-barcoded 5' primer, a second PCR ran about 7 to 12 cycles. TCRdb called the 5' RACE reads again in MiXCR, with one record for every CDR3 protein. This sample has approximately 810,000 distinct CDR3 sequences, with approximately 35% found just once. The specimen was blood. These receptors all stem from a man aged 18 to 35 in good health.

Worth noting for this clonotype: A much larger clone is a single base away; this may be a read error. This chain links TRBV12-3 or TRBV12-4 with TRBJ2-5, with TRBD2 matching over 7 bases. The CDR3 is made up of 14 amino acids. The V gene end was trimmed by 5 bases and the J gene end by 11 bases; junction bases not matched to a gene: 14. CDR3 in DNA: TGTGCCAGCAGTAGGGGCGGGGGAAGCAATGAGCAGTACTTC. Residues: CASSRGGGSNEQYF.

This clonotype was detected a few times. V usage is TRBV10-3 and J usage is TRBJ1-1; D not resolved. Germline CDR1 and CDR2: ENHRY and SYGVKD. V lost 6 bases to trimming and J lost 0 bases, with 8 bases between them. CDR3 length: 13 residues. The CDR3 is CAIRETVNTEAFF. The CDR3 DNA sequence: TGTGCCATCAGAGAAACGGTGAACACTGAAGCTTTCTTT.

This sequence joins TRBV7-9 and TRBJ1-2; D may be TRBD1 (6 bases). Deletions cut 7 bases from V and 5 bases from J, with 20 bases between. This CDR3 spans 15 amino acids. Germline CDR1 SEHNR, CDR2 FQNEAQ (reference sequence). The CDR3 sequence is CASIREQTGKYGYTF. The CDR3 DNA sequence: TGTGCCAGCATCCGTGAGCAAACAGGGAAATATGGCTACACCTTC.

CDR3 nucleotide sequence: TGTGCCAGCAGCTTGCCCTCCGGGACAGGGGGCCACCAGCCCCAGCATTTT. Translating it yields CASSLPSGTGGHQPQHF. The chain joins TRBV5-5 to TRBJ1-5, with 12 nucleotides matching TRBD1. The CDR3 extends over 17 amino acids. The germline CDR1 and CDR2 sequences are SGHKS and YYEKEE (reference sequence). V trimming: 1 base; J trimming: 7 bases; junction bases outside the gene matches: 9.

This clonotype showed up just a few times. In DNA form, the CDR3 reads TGCAGTGCGAGCGGGGCCACCTACGAGCAGTACTTC. It codes for CSASGATYEQYF. The chain recombines TRBV20-1 with TRBJ2-7, with 7 bases identical to TRBD2. Germline V gives CDR1 DFQATT, CDR2 SNEGSKA (reference sequence). The CDR3 length is 12 residues. Trimming at V came to 6 bases and at J to 2 bases, leaving 4 bases not matched to a gene.

Concerning this clonotype: A much larger clone lies one base from this, so it may be a read error. The CDR3 spells CSARPGGTRTYNERFF. Here the CDR3 DNA reads TGCAGTGCCCGCCCTGGGGGGACTAGAACCTACAATGAGCGGTTCTTC. The chain joins TRBV20-1 to TRBJ2-1, with 8 bases that match TRBD2. Germline loops: CDR1 DFQATT, CDR2 SNEGSKA (reference sequence). The CDR3 runs 16 residues.

The rearrangement links TRBV6-2 or TRBV6-3 to TRBJ2-2; possibly TRBD1 for D (6 bases). Germline V gives CDR1 MNHEY, CDR2 SVGEGT. The CDR3 covers 15 residues. Trimming took off 10 bases at V and 0 bases at J, with 15 bases between the two ends. CDR3 residues: CATSRTDTNTGELFF. As DNA, the CDR3 is TGTGCCACCTCGAGGACAGATACGAACACCGGGGAGCTGTTTTTT.

The chain carries TRBV11-2 and TRBJ1-2; D may be TRBD1 (6 bases). Germline V gives CDR1 SGHAT, CDR2 FQNNGV. The CDR3 is made up of 14 amino acids. V dropped 8 bases and J dropped 10 bases, with 23 bases sitting between them. Here the CDR3 DNA reads TGTGCCAGCCGGCTTTTGGGGGCAATGGAGGTCTACACCTTC. Its protein is CASRLLGAMEVYTF.

Remarks on this clonotype: One end of the junction does not line up with germline, which may come from a read error. As DNA, the CDR3 is TGTACCACCAGCAGTGAGTCGGGCTTCCCCAACGAGCAGTACTTC. Its translation: CTTSSESGFPNEQYF. The chain carries TRBV15 and TRBJ2-5; D unclear. The J call may be mistaken, given a closer DNA end match to TRBJ2-7. CDR1 LNHNV and CDR2 YYDKDF come from the germline V gene (reference sequence). This CDR3 region has 15 residues.

This clonotype was recorded many times. The chain combines TRBV4-1 with TRBJ2-5; the match to TRBD2 covers 11 bases. The CDR3 loop spans 19 amino acids. The germline CDR1 and CDR2 sequences are MGHRA and YSYEKL. Trimming at V came to 0 bases and at J to 4 bases, leaving 13 bases not matched to a gene. The CDR3 region has the DNA TGCGCCAGCAGCCAAGAGGCGACTAGCGGGGAAGTTGATCGAGAGACCCAGTACTTC. Protein product: CASSQEATSGEVDRETQYF.

V is TRBV7-3 and J is TRBJ1-4, with 11 bases matching TRBD1. Germline V gene sequence: CDR1 SGHTA, CDR2 FQGTGA. V shed 6 bases, J shed 8 bases, and the junction held 14 bases outside the gene matches. The CDR3 consists of 17 residues. The CDR3 nucleotides read TGTGCCAGCAGACCCGGACAGGGGGCTAGGACGGGAGAAAAACTGTTTTTT. Encoded protein: CASRPGQGARTGEKLFF.

The rearrangement links TRBV6-6 to TRBJ1-5; D not certain. This CDR3 region has 12 residues. The germline gives CDR1 MNHNY, CDR2 SVGAGI (reference sequence). V was cut by 2 bases and J by 6 bases, with 5 bases left in between. The DNA for the CDR3 is TGTGCCAGCAGTTACGCCGGTCAGCCCCAGCATTTT. Translation gives CASSYAGQPQHF.

The CDR3 here is CASSQAPGDYEQYF. DNA for the CDR3: TGCGCCAGCAGCCAAGCCCCAGGGGACTACGAGCAGTACTTC. The genes are TRBV4-1 and TRBJ2-7; perhaps TRBD1 as D (6 bases). The CDR3 loop spans 14 amino acids. CDR1 and CDR2 from the germline V gene are MGHRA and YSYEKL. V lost 1 base to trimming and J lost 3 bases, with 10 bases between them.

This clonotype has a count of ten or more. This rearrangement joins TRBV20-1 to TRBJ1-2, with D perhaps matching TRBD1 (6 bases). The V gene lost 6 bases and the J gene lost 6 bases, with 14 bases spanning the gap. The CDR3 is made up of 12 amino acids. Per the germline V gene, CDR1 is DFQATT and CDR2 is SNEGSKA (reference sequence). The CDR3 is CSALQGGNGYTF. The CDR3 DNA is TGCAGTGCCCTACAGGGTGGGAATGGCTACACCTTC.

This chain uses TRBV5-1 with TRBJ2-5; D ambiguous. This CDR3 has 13 amino acids. Germline loops: CDR1 SGHRS, CDR2 YFSETQ. V lost 4 bases, J lost 4 bases, and 11 bases lay in between. CDR3 in DNA: TGCGCCAGCAGCACAGCATCCTCAGAGACCCAGTACTTC. Protein sequence: CASSTASSETQYF.

This clonotype was detected only a few times. The chain links TRBV7-9 to TRBJ1-5, with TRBD1 as a possible D gene (6 bases). V was shortened by 0 bases and J by 4 bases, with 10 bases between the two germline ends. In germline, CDR1 is SEHNR, CDR2 FQNEAQ (reference sequence). CDR3 length: 15 residues. CDR3 in DNA: TGTGCCAGCAGCTTAGCGGGGGCTTCTAATCAGCCCCAGCATTTT. It yields the protein CASSLAGASNQPQHF. Complete variable domain (other parts from reference TRBV7-9 and TRBJ1-5): DTGVSQNPRHKITKRGQNVTFRCDPISEHNRLYWYRQTLGQGPEFLTYFQNEAQLEKSRLLSDRFSAERPKGSFSTLEIQRTEQGDSAMYLCASSLAGASNQPQHFGDGTRLSIL.

V and J are TRBV5-1 and TRBJ2-2; D uncertain. Trimming pared 7 bases from V and 2 bases from J, leaving 12 bases between. The CDR3 is 14 residues long. Germline assignment: CDR1 SGHRS and CDR2 YFSETQ. The CDR3 sequence: CASAPLENTGELFF. The CDR3 DNA sequence: TGCGCCAGCGCCCCCCTAGAAAACACCGGGGAGCTGTTTTTT.

Of note for this clonotype: This may arise from a read error, as a much more abundant clone is one base away. The CDR3 is CAGTQANYGYTF. Written as DNA, the CDR3 is TGTGCCGGCACACAGGCGAACTATGGCTACACCTTC. This chain connects TRBV9 to TRBJ1-2, with D possibly matching TRBD1 (5 bases). V dropped 10 bases and J dropped 2 bases, with 12 bases sitting between them. Germline loops: CDR1 SGDLS, CDR2 YYNGEE. The length of the CDR3 is 12 residues. The variable domain in full, with the rest retrieved from reference TRBV9 and TRBJ1-2, is DSGVTQTPKHLITATGQRVTLRCSPRSGDLSVYWYQQSLDQGLQFLIQYYNGEERAKGNILERFSAQQFPDLHSELNLSSLELGDSALYFCAGTQANYGYTFGSGTRLTVV.

At least ten counts were recorded for this clonotype. In DNA, the CDR3 is TGTGCCATCAGCCGGGGCCAAGATGAGCAGTTCTTC. Translation: CAISRGQDEQFF. J is TRBJ2-1 and V is TRBV10-3; D is tentatively TRBD1 or TRBD2 (5 bases each). Germline V lookup: CDR1 ENHRY, CDR2 SYGVKD. Trimming cost V 6 bases and J 8 bases, with 11 bases left between them. The CDR3 totals 12 residues.

CDR3 protein: CASRDSRLGQNIQYF. Here the CDR3 DNA reads TGTGCCAGCAGGGACAGTCGGTTGGGTCAAAACATTCAGTACTTC. The V and J genes are TRBV6-6 and TRBJ2-4; TRBD1 might be the D (6 bases). CDR3 length: 15 amino acids. CDR1 is MNHNY and CDR2 is SVGAGI in the germline V gene (reference sequence). The V gene lost 6 bases and the J gene lost 5 bases, with 17 bases spanning the gap.

This clonotype was picked up a small number of times. The chain recombines TRBV28 with TRBJ2-3; D may correspond to TRBD1 or TRBD2 (5 bases each). V lost 7 bases, J lost 4 bases, and 15 bases lay in between. CDR3 size: 14 residues. The germline CDR1 and CDR2 sequences are MDHEN and SYDVKM. The CDR3 is CASTDTGGADTQYF. The CDR3 DNA sequence: TGTGCCAGCACGGACACCGGAGGAGCAGATACGCAGTATTTT. Looking up the rest from reference TRBV28 and TRBJ2-3 gives the full variable domain: DVKVTQSSRYLVKRTGEKVFLECVQDMDHENMFWYRQDPGLGLRLIYFSYDVKMKEKGDIPEGYSVSREKKERFSLILESASTNQTSMYLCASTDTGGADTQYFGPGTRLTVL.

DNA for the CDR3: TGTGCCATCAGTGAGTCGCAGTTGAACACTGAAGCTTTCTTT. As protein: CAISESQLNTEAFF. The rearrangement links TRBV10-3 to TRBJ1-1; no reliable D call. Looked up from germline, CDR1 is ENHRY and CDR2 is SYGVKD. The CDR3 covers 14 residues. The ends were cut back, 0 bases at V and 0 bases at J, with 5 bases in the middle.

This clonotype showed up many times. The V gene is TRBV4-3, the J gene TRBJ2-1, with unresolved D. Germline-derived CDR1 and CDR2 are LGHNA and YSLEER. This CDR3 region has 12 residues. The germline V and J ends were trimmed by 1 base and 6 bases, with 4 bases remaining between them. The CDR3 sequence: CASSQGPNEQFF. The DNA for the CDR3 is TGCGCCAGCAGCCAAGGGCCCAATGAGCAGTTCTTC.